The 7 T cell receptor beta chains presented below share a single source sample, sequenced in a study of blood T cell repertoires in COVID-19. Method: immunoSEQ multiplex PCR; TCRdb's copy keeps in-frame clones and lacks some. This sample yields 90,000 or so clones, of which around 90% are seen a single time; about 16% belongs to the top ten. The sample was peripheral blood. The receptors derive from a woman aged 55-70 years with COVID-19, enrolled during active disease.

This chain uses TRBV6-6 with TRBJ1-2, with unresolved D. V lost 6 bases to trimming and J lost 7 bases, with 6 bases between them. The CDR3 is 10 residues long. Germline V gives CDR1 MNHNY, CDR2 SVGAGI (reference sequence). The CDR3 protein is CASRLLGYTF. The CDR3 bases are TGTGCCAGCAGACTTCTTGGCTACACCTTC.

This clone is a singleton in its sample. CDR3 amino acids: CASSPGGDRVNTEAFF. The CDR3 DNA follows: TGTGCCAGCAGCCCCGGAGGGGACAGGGTCAACACTGAAGCTTTCTTT. The chain links TRBV5-4 to TRBJ1-1; 9 bases match TRBD1. V shed 4 bases and J 2 bases; nucleotides not matched to a gene: 9. This CDR3 comprises 16 residues. Germline lookup yields CDR1 SGHNT and CDR2 YYREEE (reference sequence).

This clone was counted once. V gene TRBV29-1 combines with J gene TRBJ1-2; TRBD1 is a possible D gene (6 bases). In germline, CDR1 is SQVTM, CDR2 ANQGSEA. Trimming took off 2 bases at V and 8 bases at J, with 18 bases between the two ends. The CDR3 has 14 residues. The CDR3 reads CSVETGAGVQGYTF. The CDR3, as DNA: TGCAGCGTTGAAACCGGGGCAGGGGTACAGGGCTACACCTTC.

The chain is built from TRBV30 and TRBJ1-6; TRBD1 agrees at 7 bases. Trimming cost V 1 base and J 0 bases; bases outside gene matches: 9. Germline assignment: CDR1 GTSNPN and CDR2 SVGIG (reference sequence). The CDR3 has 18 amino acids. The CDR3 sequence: CAWSGGQGESSYNSPLHF. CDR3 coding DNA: TGTGCCTGGAGTGGGGGGCAGGGGGAAAGCTCCTATAATTCACCCCTCCACTTT.

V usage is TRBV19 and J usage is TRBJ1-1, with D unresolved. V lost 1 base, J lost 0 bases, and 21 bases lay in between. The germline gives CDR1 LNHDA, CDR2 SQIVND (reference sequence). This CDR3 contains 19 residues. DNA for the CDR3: TGTGCCAGTAGTATAGTGAGTAGAGGAGTCGACCTCATGAACACTGAAGCTTTCTTT. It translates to CASSIVSRGVDLMNTEAFF. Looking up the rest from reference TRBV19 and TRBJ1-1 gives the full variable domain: DGGITQSPKYLFRKEGQNVTLSCEQNLNHDAMYWYRQDPGQGLRLIYYSQIVNDFQKGDIAEGYSVSREKKESFPLTVTSAQKNPTAFYLCASSIVSRGVDLMNTEAFFGQGTRLTVV.

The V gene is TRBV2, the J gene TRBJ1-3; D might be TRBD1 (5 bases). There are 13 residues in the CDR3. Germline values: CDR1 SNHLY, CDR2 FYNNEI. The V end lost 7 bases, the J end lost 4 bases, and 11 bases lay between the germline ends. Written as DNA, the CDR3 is TGTGCCAGCATTTCTGGGGCCGGAAACACCATATATTTT. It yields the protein CASISGAGNTIYF. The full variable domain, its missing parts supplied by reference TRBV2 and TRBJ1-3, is EPEVTQTPSHQVTQMGQEVILRCVPISNHLYFYWYRQILGQKVEFLVSFYNNEISEKSEIFDDQFSVERPDGSNFTLKIRSTKLEDSAMYFCASISGAGNTIYFGEGSWLTVV.

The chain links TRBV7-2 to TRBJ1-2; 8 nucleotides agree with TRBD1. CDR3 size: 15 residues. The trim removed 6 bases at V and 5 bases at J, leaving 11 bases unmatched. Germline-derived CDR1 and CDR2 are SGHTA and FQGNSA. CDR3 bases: TGTGCCAGCAGATCGGGACAGGCCAATCTTTATGGCTACACCTTC. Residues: CASRSGQANLYGYTF.